This entry features one T cell receptor beta chain sequence. This specimen comes from a study of OX40 agonist ivuxolimab in advanced cancers. Using immunoSEQ multiplex PCR, the repertoire was profiled, and TCRdb retains in-frame clones only, with some absent. Seen here are about 54,000 clones, approximately 93% observed once, and the top ten hold roughly an eighth. Germline-derived CDR1 and CDR2 are DFQATT and SNEGSKA (reference sequence). CDR3 length equals 11 residues. The J gene is TRBJ1-2, the V gene TRBV20-1; TRBD1 might be the D (5 bases). This material consisted of CD4+ or CD8+ T cells sorted from blood, taken in a trial of the OX40 agonist ivuxolimab. This TCR came from an adult with an advanced solid tumor such as melanoma, head and neck, liver or kidney cancer. The CDR3: CRGGDEFGYTF. The CDR3 DNA reads TGCAGGGGAGGGGATGAGTTTGGCTACACCTTC.